These T cell receptor beta chains were read from a single sample in a study of blood T cell repertoires in COVID-19. Using immunoSEQ multiplex PCR, the repertoire was profiled, and TCRdb retains in-frame clones only, with some absent. The sample comprises 130,000 to 150,000 clones, 84% of which are singletons, and 5.5% to 7.5% rests with the top ten. The sequenced material came from PBMCs or T cells enriched from blood (not recorded which). The source is a woman aged 50 to 60 who had been exposed to COVID-19. Each CDR3 is given with its conserved first and last residue. Fields, in order: V gene, CDR3 length, J gene, clone size, D gene, CDR3 DNA, CDR3 protein. A D gene is named only where the DNA matches it firmly. Not every row has a clone size; where given, it reads once, few, many or a size class.

TRBV9	18	TRBJ2-2	-	TRBD1	TGTGCCAGCAGCGTAGTAGCACTCACAGGGGGCAACACCGGGGAGCTGTTTTTT	CASSVVALTGGNTGELFF
TRBV6-5	14	TRBJ2-2	-	TRBD1	TGTGCCAGCAAACCGGGACAGGACTCCTTCCTAGTGTTTTTT	CASKPGQDSFLVFF
TRBV2	22	TRBJ2-2	-	-	TGTGCCAGCAGTGAAGGAGTAGAAGCGTATAAAAGCGACAGGACGTACACCGGGGAGCTGTTTTTT	CASSEGVEAYKSDRTYTGELFF
TRBV12-5	12	TRBJ1-1	-	-	TGTGCTAGTGGACAGGGTTGGGCTGAAGCTTTCTTT	CASGQGWAEAFF
TRBV4-3	15	TRBJ2-7	-	TRBD1	TGCGCCAGCCGCCTCCGGGACAGGGGTCCCTACGAGCAGTACTTC	CASRLRDRGPYEQYF
TRBV11-2	15	TRBJ1-1	-	-	TGTGCCAGCAGCAACCACGGGGTGATGAACACTGAAGCTTTCTTT	CASSNHGVMNTEAFF
TRBV4-3	15	TRBJ2-2	-	TRBD2	TGCGCCAGCAGCCATAGCGGGGGGGCCGCCGGGGAGCTGTTTTTT	CASSHSGGAAGELFF
TRBV7-9	16	TRBJ2-3	-	-	TGTGCCAGCAGCAGAAGTGGGGGGGCCTGGACAGATACGCAGTATTTT	CASSRSGGAWTDTQYF
TRBV5-1	12	TRBJ2-3	-	-	TGCGCCAGCAGGGGGGCCGGAGATACGCAGTATTTT	CASRGAGDTQYF
TRBV12-3/TRBV12-4	13	TRBJ1-4	-	-	TGTGCCAGCGACGGGGGAACTAATGAAAAACTGTTTTTT	CASDGGTNEKLFF
TRBV7-9	14	TRBJ2-3	-	-	TGTGCCAGCAGCTTAGCGGGCTCCACAGATACGCAGTATTTT	CASSLAGSTDTQYF
TRBV6-2/TRBV6-3	16	TRBJ2-5	-	TRBD2	TGTGCCAGCAGTTACCGAATGAGCGGGAGTCTACAGACCCAGTACTTC	CASSYRMSGSLQTQYF
TRBV3-1/TRBV3-2	13	TRBJ1-2	-	-	TGTGCCAGCAGCCCTGGGACAACCTATGGCTACACCTTC	CASSPGTTYGYTF
TRBV19	14	TRBJ1-2	-	-	TGTGCCAGTAGCCATGGGACACCCCGTGGCGGCTACACCTTC	CASSHGTPRGGYTF
TRBV14	14	TRBJ1-2	-	-	TGTGCCAGCAGCCAAGTAGCAGGGGACTATGGCTACACCTTC	CASSQVAGDYGYTF
TRBV3-1/TRBV3-2	15	TRBJ1-2	-	TRBD1	TGTGCCAGCAGCCAAGAGGGGACAGGGGTCTATGGCTACACCTTC	CASSQEGTGVYGYTF
TRBV15	16	TRBJ2-3	-	-	TGTGCCACCAGCAGTCGAAACAGGGCCGCCGGATATACGCAGTATTTT	CATSSRNRAAGYTQYF
TRBV18	15	TRBJ2-5	few	TRBD1	TGTGCCAGCTCACCGGACAGGGGGAAGCAAGAGACCCAGTACTTC	CASSPDRGKQETQYF
TRBV5-4	15	TRBJ1-2	-	TRBD1	TGTGCCAGCAGAGGGGCCCCGGGACAGGGTGTCGACTACACCTTC	CASRGAPGQGVDYTF
TRBV4-1	16	TRBJ1-3	-	-	TGCGCCAGCAGCCAAGCTGGTCGGGGCTCTGGAAACACCATATATTTT	CASSQAGRGSGNTIYF
TRBV7-9	15	TRBJ1-6	once	-	TGTGCCAGCAGCTCGGAGGGGTTTGATAATTCACCCCTCCACTTT	CASSSEGFDNSPLHF
TRBV6-2/TRBV6-3	15	TRBJ2-7	once	TRBD1	TGTGCCAGCAGTTCTACCGGGACAGGGGTATACGAGCAGTACTTC	CASSSTGTGVYEQYF
TRBV7-3	15	TRBJ1-1	-	-	TGTGCCAGCAGCTTGGAAGGGGGAGAGAACACTGAAGCTTTCTTT	CASSLEGGENTEAFF
TRBV28	12	TRBJ1-5	-	-	TGTGCCAGCAGTACCTCCAGGGGGCCCCAGCATTTT	CASSTSRGPQHF
TRBV7-9	15	TRBJ1-4	-	TRBD1	TGTGCCAGCAGCTTAGGGGACAGGTCCTATGAAAAACTGTTTTTT	CASSLGDRSYEKLFF